These T cell receptor beta chains were read from a single sample in a study of blood T cell repertoires in COVID-19. Clones were sequenced by immunoSEQ multiplex PCR, and TCRdb holds only the in-frame ones, with some missing. The table includes around 15,000 clones, around 80% detected once. The sample comprised peripheral blood. The receptors shown here come from a woman aged 65 to 85 with active COVID-19. Both conserved end residues are part of each CDR3. Fields, in order: D gene, J gene, V gene, clone size, CDR3 DNA, CDR3 protein. D genes are given only for firm matches. For some rows the clone size is stated as once, few or many, or as a class when expanded; others skip it.

>TRBD2|TRBJ2-2|TRBV7-6|-
TGTGCCAGCAGCTTACTACCTCCGGGAGGGGACACCGGGGAGCTGTTTTTT
CASSLLPPGGDTGELFF
>-|TRBJ2-7|TRBV6-5|-
TGTGCCAGCAGCCAATCGGACTGGTCCTACGAGCAGTACTTC
CASSQSDWSYEQYF
>TRBD1|TRBJ1-3|TRBV5-6|once
TGTGCCAGCAGCCCCTTAGACAGGGGCCTCACCCCCTCTGGAAACACCATATATTTT
CASSPLDRGLTPSGNTIYF
>TRBD2|TRBJ2-1|TRBV6-4|-
TGTGCCAGCAGTGACGGACTAGCGGGAGACAATGAGCAGTTCTTC
CASSDGLAGDNEQFF
>-|TRBJ2-7|TRBV5-5|-
TGTGCCAGCAGCTTCGTCGGGGGTGAAAGGCAGTACTTC
CASSFVGGERQYF
>-|TRBJ2-5|TRBV19|-
TGTGCCAGTAGTATCGGTCAGGGTGAGCGAGAGACCCAGTACTTC
CASSIGQGERETQYF
>TRBD1|TRBJ2-3|TRBV7-8|-
TGTGCCAGCAGCTTAGGTCAGGGACAGGGTTTGAAAGATACGCAGTATTTT
CASSLGQGQGLKDTQYF
>-|TRBJ2-7|TRBV6-1|once
TGTGCCAGCAGTGAGCTCGATAGGTACTTC
CASSELDRYF
>TRBD1|TRBJ2-7|TRBV5-5|-
TGTGCCAGCAGCTCTCAGGGACAGGGAATGAGGGAGCAGTACTTC
CASSSQGQGMREQYF
>-|TRBJ2-7|TRBV9|-
TGTGCCAGCAGCGTACAGGGGAGCTCCTACGAGCAGTACTTC
CASSVQGSSYEQYF
>TRBD2|TRBJ2-1|TRBV7-3|-
TGTGCCGGCAGCCCTCGGGGAGGCGGGGGATACAATGAGCAGTTCTTC
CAGSPRGGGGYNEQFF
>TRBD2|TRBJ2-5|TRBV7-8|-
TGTGCCAGCAGCTTAGCGGGGCAGCGGGAGCGGGACCAGTACTTC
CASSLAGQRERDQYF
>-|TRBJ2-7|TRBV5-1|-
TGCGCCAGCAGCTTGTCAGGGTCAGGGCCTTTCGAGCAGTACTTC
CASSLSGSGPFEQYF
>-|TRBJ1-3|TRBV6-5|-
TGTGCCAGCAAGGGGGGGAACTCTGGAAACACCATATATTTT
CASKGGNSGNTIYF
>-|TRBJ2-5|TRBV27|-
TGTGCCAGCAGTCCAGGGCGTACGGCGACCCAGTACTTC
CASSPGRTATQYF
>-|TRBJ2-1|TRBV10-3|-
TGTGCCATCAGTGAGTCCGCCCAGTTCAACAATGAGCAGTTCTTC
CAISESAQFNNEQFF
>TRBD2|TRBJ2-5|TRBV28|-
TGTGCCAGCAATAAGATAGCGGGATATGCTGAGACCCAGTACTTC
CASNKIAGYAETQYF
>-|TRBJ2-1|TRBV20-1|-
TGCAGTGCTAGATCCGTCGATGAGCAGTTCTTC
CSARSVDEQFF
>-|TRBJ1-1|TRBV5-5|-
TGTGCCAGCAGCTTGCGGGGAATGAACACTGAAGCTTTCTTT
CASSLRGMNTEAFF
>TRBD2|TRBJ2-3|TRBV7-9|-
TGTGCCAGCAGCTTCACCAACCCCTTAGCGGGAGGGGTGACAGATACGCAGTATTTT
CASSFTNPLAGGVTDTQYF
>-|TRBJ2-5|TRBV18|once
TGTGCCAGCTCACCCCTGGCGGGGGCGCGGGAGACCCAGTACTTC
CASSPLAGARETQYF
>TRBD1|TRBJ2-1|TRBV24-1|-
TGTGCCACCAGTGATCTTAGGACAGGGAATGAGCAGTTCTTC
CATSDLRTGNEQFF
>-|TRBJ1-4|TRBV6-5|-
TGTGCCAGCAAGTACAGGGTCGTTAATGAAAAACTGTTTTTT
CASKYRVVNEKLFF
>-|TRBJ2-5|TRBV27|-
TGTGCCAGCAGTTTAGACCGACGGGGGACCCAGTACTTC
CASSLDRRGTQYF
>TRBD2|TRBJ2-7|TRBV27|-
TGTGCCAGCAGTTCCAAGCGGGAGGCCTACGAGCAGTACTTC
CASSSKREAYEQYF
>TRBD1|TRBJ2-2|TRBV2|-
TGTGCCAGCAGAGGACAGGGTCGACAAACCGGGGAGCTGTTTTTT
CASRGQGRQTGELFF
>TRBD2|TRBJ2-1|TRBV9|-
TGTGCCAGCAGCGTAGTAGCGGGCTCCTACAATGAGCAGTTCTTC
CASSVVAGSYNEQFF